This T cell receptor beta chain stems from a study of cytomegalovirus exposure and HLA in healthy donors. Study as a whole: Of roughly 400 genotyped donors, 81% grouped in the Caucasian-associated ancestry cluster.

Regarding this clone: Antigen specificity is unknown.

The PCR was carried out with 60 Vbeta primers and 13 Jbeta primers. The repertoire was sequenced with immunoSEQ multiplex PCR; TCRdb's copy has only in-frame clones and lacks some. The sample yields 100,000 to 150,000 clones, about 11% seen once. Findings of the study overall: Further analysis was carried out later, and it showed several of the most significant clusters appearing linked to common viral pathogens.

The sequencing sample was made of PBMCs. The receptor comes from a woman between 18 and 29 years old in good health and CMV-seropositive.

In nucleotides, the CDR3 is TGCGCCAGCAGCTTATTAATAGCGGGAGGGCTAGAACAAGAGACCCAGTACTTC. This sequence encodes CASSLLIAGGLEQETQYF. V is TRBV5-1 and J is TRBJ2-5; 11 bases line up with TRBD2. This CDR3 is built from 18 residues. Germline lookup yields CDR1 SGHRS and CDR2 YFSETQ. J was trimmed by 2 bases and V by 2 bases; bases with no gene match: 11.